One sample yielded the 14 T cell receptor beta chains listed below, sequenced in a study of cytomegalovirus exposure and HLA in healthy donors. The PCR was carried out with 60 Vbeta primers and 13 Jbeta primers. The protocol was immunoSEQ multiplex PCR, while the TCRdb copy is restricted to in-frame clones and leaves out a portion. The table includes some 140,000 clones, just under 80% detected once. Sequencing used PBMCs. The receptors originated from a male donor in good health and CMV-seronegative.

The count of this clone is one. The chain couples TRBV30 to TRBJ1-2, with D possibly being TRBD1 (5 bases). Germline CDR1 and CDR2: GTSNPN and SVGIG (reference sequence). V dropped 3 bases and J dropped 4 bases, with 15 bases sitting between them. The CDR3 totals 14 residues. The CDR3 spells CAWSRPARGYGYTF. The CDR3 nucleotides are TGTGCCTGGAGCCGACCAGCTAGGGGCTATGGCTACACCTTC.

The chain uses TRBV2 and TRBJ1-2; D ambiguous. V shed 2 bases and J shed 6 bases, with 7 bases lying between them. This CDR3 contains 12 residues. Germline V CDR1 and CDR2: SNHLY, FYNNEI. CDR3 bases: TGTGCCAGCAGTGAAAGAGGCCATGGCTACACCTTC. This gives the protein CASSERGHGYTF.

This chain uses TRBV11-3 with TRBJ1-1, with D perhaps TRBD1 (6 bases). This CDR3 comprises 14 residues. Germline values: CDR1 SGHNT, CDR2 YENEEA. Trimming took 5 bases from V and 0 from J, leaving 10 bases between them. The CDR3 loop reads CASSPRGMNTEAFF. CDR3 in DNA: TGTGCCAGCAGCCCAAGGGGGATGAACACTGAAGCTTTCTTT.

This sequence joins TRBV5-6 and TRBJ2-2, with D possibly being TRBD2 (6 bases). The CDR3 sequence is 17 residues long. V was pared by 3 bases and J by 0 bases, with 15 bases between. In germline, CDR1 is SGHDT, CDR2 YYEEEE. CDR3 region: CASSSAAGSTNTGELFF. Written as DNA, the CDR3 is TGTGCCAGCAGCTCGGCCGCGGGGTCGACGAACACCGGGGAGCTGTTTTTT.

The chain has TRBV6-5 and TRBJ1-4; D perhaps matches TRBD1 (5 bases). V lost 5 bases and J lost 5, with 12 bases in between. There are 14 residues in the CDR3. CDR1 and CDR2 from the germline V gene are MNHEY and SVGAGI. The chain's CDR3 is CASSKQAANEKLFF. The CDR3 coding sequence is TGTGCCAGCAGTAAACAGGCTGCAAATGAAAAACTGTTTTTT.

This clone was seen only a few times. The chain combines TRBV4-1 with TRBJ1-1; no reliable D call. V lost 2 bases to trimming and J lost 0 bases, with 10 bases between them. The CDR3 has 15 residues. The germline V gene has CDR1 MGHRA and CDR2 YSYEKL. Here the CDR3 reads CASSQLTPLNTEAFF. The DNA of the CDR3 is TGCGCCAGCAGCCAACTTACACCCTTGAACACTGAAGCTTTCTTT.

The chain employs TRBV4-1 and TRBJ2-1, with 7 bases identical to TRBD1. Germline V gene lookup returns CDR1 MGHRA and CDR2 YSYEKL. The J segment lost 3 bases and the V segment lost 3 bases, leaving 5 bases of the junction unmatched. CDR3 length: 15 residues. CDR3: CASSQGQRSYNEQFF. The CDR3 bases are TGCGCCAGCAGCCAGGGACAGAGAAGCTACAATGAGCAGTTCTTC.

The chain carries TRBV6-1 and TRBJ2-3; 9 bases map to TRBD2. With 4 bases clipped from V and 0 bases from J, the junction kept 5 bases outside the gene matches. Germline V gene data show CDR1 as MNHNS and CDR2 as SASEGT. The CDR3 is 16 amino acids. The CDR3 DNA reads as TGTGCCAGCAGTGGACTAGCGGTAACTAGCACAGATACGCAGTATTTT. Translated: CASSGLAVTSTDTQYF.

This chain links TRBV2 with TRBJ2-2; perhaps TRBD1 as D (6 bases). Germline lookup yields CDR1 SNHLY and CDR2 FYNNEI. This CDR3 has 14 residues. Trimming removed 1 base from V and 6 bases from J, with 9 bases in between. The CDR3 loop is CASSEDRAAGELFF. As DNA, the CDR3 is TGTGCCAGCAGTGAAGACAGGGCGGCCGGGGAGCTGTTTTTT.

The V gene is TRBV30, the J gene TRBJ1-1; TRBD1 might be the D (6 bases). CDR3 length: 14 amino acids. The germline V gene encodes CDR1 GTSNPN and CDR2 SVGIG (reference sequence). Trimming shortened V by 1 base and J by 10 bases, and 19 bases separated the two germline ends. The DNA of the CDR3 is TGTGCCTGGAGTGGAGGTTTGGTTCAGGGGAGAGCTTTCTTT. This translates into CAWSGGLVQGRAFF. Looking up the rest from reference TRBV30 and TRBJ1-1 gives the full variable domain: SQTIHQWPATLVQPVGSPLSLECTVEGTSNPNLYWYRQAAGRGLQLLFYSVGIGQISSEVPQNLSASRPQDRQFILSSKKLLLSDSGFYLCAWSGGLVQGRAFFGQGTRLTVV.

The genes are TRBV11-3 and TRBJ2-5; 15 nucleotides align to TRBD2. The germline gives CDR1 SGHNT, CDR2 YENEEA. The J segment lost 1 base and the V segment lost 4 bases, leaving 4 bases of the junction unmatched. The CDR3 loop spans 17 amino acids. The CDR3 region has the DNA TGTGCCAGCAGCTCAGGACTAGCGGGGGGGATCCAAGAGACCCAGTACTTC. Its translation: CASSSGLAGGIQETQYF. The full variable domain, rest sourced from reference TRBV11-3 and TRBJ2-5, is EAGVVQSPRYKIIEKKQPVAFWCNPISGHNTLYWYLQNLGQGPELLIRYENEEAVDDSQLPKDRFSAERLKGVDSTLKIQPAELGDSAVYLCASSSGLAGGIQETQYFGPGTRLLVL.

The chain is built from TRBV4-3 and TRBJ1-3, with D perhaps TRBD1 (6 bases). Trimming shortened V by 1 base and J by 4 bases, and 11 bases separated the two germline ends. CDR1 and CDR2 (germline): LGHNA, YSLEER. The CDR3 has 15 residues. The CDR3 sequence: CASSQVGGAGNTIYF. In DNA form, the CDR3 reads TGCGCCAGCAGCCAAGTTGGGGGGGCCGGAAACACCATATATTTT.

This chain uses TRBV27 with TRBJ1-5; TRBD1 agrees at 7 bases. Trimming removed 7 bases from V and 9 bases from J; junction bases left unmatched: 18. This CDR3 is 16 amino acids long. Germline CDR1 and CDR2: MNHEY and SMNVEV (reference sequence). The CDR3 nucleotides read TGTGCCAGCACCCCGACCTCGGGACAGATTTCATGGCCCCAGCATTTT. It yields the protein CASTPTSGQISWPQHF.

This rearrangement joins TRBV30 to TRBJ1-5, with 9 positions matching TRBD1. Germline CDR1 is GTSNPN and CDR2 is SVGIG (reference sequence). V was clipped by 0 bases and J by 2 bases; unmatched bases: 2. This CDR3 has 15 residues. The CDR3 sequence: CAWSVRTGGNQPQHF. The CDR3, as DNA: TGTGCCTGGAGTGTACGGACAGGGGGCAATCAGCCCCAGCATTTT.